The 26 T cell receptor beta chains presented below share a single source sample, sequenced in a study of blood T cell repertoires in COVID-19 (dated by TCRdb to the early 2020s). Library generation was performed with the immunoSEQ multiplex PCR assay. The table was pulled from immuneACCESS by TCRdb, which kept in-frame rearrangements only. Such tables lose some clones; where checked, under half of the loss comes from unresolved V genes, and the rest has no known cause. The sample contains a few hundred thousand clones, roughly 90% of them found a single time. About 2% of the sample is taken by the ten largest. Material for sequencing was peripheral blood. The source is a man younger than 30 with active or convalescent COVID-19.

The gene calls are TRBV29-1 and TRBJ2-5; D gene uncertain. There are 12 residues in the CDR3. Germline CDR1 SQVTM, CDR2 ANQGSEA. With 7 bases removed from V and 5 bases from J, the gap between germline ends came to 14 bases. The CDR3 nucleotides read TGCAGCGCGGATCGGTGGGCCGAGACCCAGTACTTC. Protein: CSADRWAETQYF.

The chain employs TRBV24-1 and TRBJ1-4, with a weak D call TRBD1 (6 bases). Germline V lookup: CDR1 KGHDR, CDR2 SFDVKD. This CDR3 is built from 16 residues. Trimming stripped 4 bases from V and 0 bases from J, with 11 bases between. This CDR3 is CATSDPRTATNEKLFF. The CDR3 DNA reads as TGTGCCACCAGTGACCCCAGGACAGCAACTAATGAAAAACTGTTTTTT.

The chain has TRBV5-1 and TRBJ1-4; weak D call: TRBD1 (5 bases). This CDR3 region has 15 residues. Trimming took 0 bases from V and 4 from J, leaving 10 bases between them. In germline, CDR1 is SGHRS, CDR2 YFSETQ. The CDR3 here is CASSLGGRDNEKLFF. The CDR3 DNA reads as TGCGCCAGCAGCTTGGGAGGCAGGGATAATGAAAAACTGTTTTTT.

J is TRBJ2-2 and V is TRBV7-8; 8 positions match TRBD1. With 2 bases clipped from V and 2 bases from J, the junction kept 13 bases outside the gene matches. Germline V gives CDR1 SGHVS, CDR2 FQNEAQ. The CDR3 loop spans 19 amino acids. DNA of the CDR3: TGTGCCAGCAGCTTACTCTCCACACCGGACAGGGCCAACACCGGGGAGCTGTTTTTT. This gives the protein CASSLLSTPDRANTGELFF.

The chain has TRBV28 and TRBJ1-1; possibly TRBD1 for D (6 bases). In germline, CDR1 is MDHEN, CDR2 SYDVKM. The CDR3 totals 16 residues. The V end lost 7 bases, the J end lost 0 bases, and 18 bases lay between the germline ends. The CDR3 sequence: CASTPGVGYMNTEAFF. CDR3 nucleotide sequence: TGTGCCAGCACCCCAGGGGTCGGCTACATGAACACTGAAGCTTTCTTT. The variable domain in full, with the rest retrieved from reference TRBV28 and TRBJ1-1, is DVKVTQSSRYLVKRTGEKVFLECVQDMDHENMFWYRQDPGLGLRLIYFSYDVKMKEKGDIPEGYSVSREKKERFSLILESASTNQTSMYLCASTPGVGYMNTEAFFGQGTRLTVV.

This chain joins TRBV9 and TRBJ2-3, with a weak D call TRBD2 (5 bases). The length of the CDR3 is 16 residues. V lost 0 bases, J lost 8 bases, and 19 bases lay in between. Germline-derived CDR1 and CDR2 are SGDLS and YYNGEE. The CDR3 nucleotides read TGTGCCAGCAGCGTAGGGGGAATAGCGCGTGTAGCTACGCAGTATTTT. It specifies CASSVGGIARVATQYF.

The V gene is TRBV24-1, the J gene TRBJ1-2; D gene ambiguous. The CDR3 spans 14 residues. The germline V and J ends were trimmed by 0 bases and 3 bases, with 7 bases remaining between them. The germline CDR1 and CDR2 sequences are KGHDR and SFDVKD. DNA of the CDR3: TGTGCCACCAGTGATTTGGTCCCAGACTATGGCTACACCTTC. This gives the protein CATSDLVPDYGYTF.

The genes are TRBV5-6 and TRBJ1-2, with 7 bases lining up with TRBD1. The CDR3 has 14 amino acids. The ends lost 4 bases at V and 4 bases at J; junction bases unmatched: 7. Germline loops: CDR1 SGHDT, CDR2 YYEEEE. Here the CDR3 DNA reads TGTGCCAGCAGCGATGGGACAGACGTCTATGGCTACACCTTC. Its translation: CASSDGTDVYGYTF.

The rearrangement links TRBV5-1 to TRBJ2-1; 11 bases map to TRBD2. The germline CDR1 and CDR2 sequences are SGHRS and YFSETQ. The CDR3 consists of 17 residues. V was pared by 0 bases and J by 2 bases, with 4 bases of the junction left unmatched. The CDR3 here is CASSLAPSGGTYNEQFF. As DNA, the CDR3 is TGCGCCAGCAGCTTGGCGCCTAGCGGGGGGACCTACAATGAGCAGTTCTTC.

This clone showed up just once. The chain combines TRBV9 with TRBJ2-3; the D gene is possibly TRBD2 (6 bases). Between the trimmed V and J ends, which lost 0 bases and 5 bases, there was a span of 10 bases. The length of the CDR3 is 14 residues. In germline, CDR1 is SGDLS, CDR2 YYNGEE. The DNA for the CDR3 is TGTGCCAGCAGCGTAGCGGGAGTAGTAGATACGCAGTATTTT. Translating it yields CASSVAGVVDTQYF.

The V and J genes are TRBV9 and TRBJ2-2; D is uncertain. The CDR3 covers 16 residues. V was clipped by 0 bases and J by 10 bases, with 19 bases between them. The germline V gene has CDR1 SGDLS and CDR2 YYNGEE. The CDR3 region has the DNA TGTGCCAGCAGCGTAGACGGCAGTCCTGGGCCCCTGGAGCTGTTTTTT. As protein: CASSVDGSPGPLELFF.

The gene calls are TRBV28 and TRBJ1-6, with 7 bases lining up with TRBD1. CDR3 length equals 15 residues. The trim removed 2 bases at V and 6 bases at J, leaving 4 bases unmatched. The germline V gene has CDR1 MDHEN and CDR2 SYDVKM. CDR3 sequence: CASSLVAGGNSPLHF. The DNA for the CDR3 is TGTGCCAGCAGTTTAGTGGCAGGGGGTAATTCACCCCTCCACTTT.

The chain couples TRBV5-4 to TRBJ1-1; D possibly corresponds to TRBD1 (5 bases). Germline values: CDR1 SGHNT, CDR2 YYREEE (reference sequence). V gave up 3 bases and J gave up 0 bases, with 15 bases separating them. The CDR3 covers 16 residues. The CDR3 nucleotides read TGTGCCAGCAGCTCGGTTTCCGGGGGGTTGAACACTGAAGCTTTCTTT. Amino acid sequence: CASSSVSGGLNTEAFF.

The chain combines TRBV6-2 or TRBV6-3 with TRBJ1-5; no reliable D call. Per the germline V gene, CDR1 is MNHEY and CDR2 is SVGEGT. The ends were cut back, 4 bases at V and 3 bases at J, with 4 bases in the middle. The CDR3 contains 12 residues. DNA for the CDR3: TGTGCCAGCAGTTCTGTCAATCAGCCCCAGCATTTT. Translation: CASSSVNQPQHF.

This chain uses TRBV7-9 with TRBJ1-5; D remains unclear. CDR1 SEHNR and CDR2 FQNEAQ come from the germline V gene (reference sequence). The V end was cut by 4 bases, the J end by 4 bases, with 11 bases between. The CDR3 runs to 14 residues. In DNA form, the CDR3 reads TGTGCCAGCAGCTCCCGGGAGACAAATCAGCCCCAGCATTTT. Amino acids: CASSSRETNQPQHF.

This clone has a single count. CDR3 residues: CASSLSGAETQYF. CDR3 coding DNA: TGTGCCAGCAGCTTGTCAGGGGCAGAGACCCAGTACTTC. This rearrangement joins TRBV5-6 to TRBJ2-5; D might be TRBD1 (6 bases). V was shortened by 1 base and J by 4 bases, with 8 bases between the two germline ends. Germline-derived CDR1 and CDR2 are SGHDT and YYEEEE. The CDR3 is made up of 13 amino acids.

V usage is TRBV6-5 and J usage is TRBJ2-4; tentative D call: TRBD2 (6 bases). CDR3 length: 16 residues. V shed 4 bases and J shed 3 bases, with 16 bases lying between them. Germline CDR1 is MNHEY and CDR2 is SVGAGI. CDR3 sequence reads: CASSSGLILGKNIQYF. The CDR3 DNA follows: TGTGCCAGCAGTTCGGGACTTATATTAGGCAAAAACATTCAGTACTTC.

This chain connects TRBV6-5 to TRBJ1-5; TRBD1 matches at 7 bases. The CDR3 runs 12 residues. After removal of 7 bases from V and 8 bases from J, the junction contained 5 bases not matched to a gene. In germline, CDR1 is MNHEY, CDR2 SVGAGI. CDR3 sequence reads: CASTTGVKPQHF. CDR3 coding DNA: TGTGCCAGCACCACAGGGGTAAAGCCCCAGCATTTT.

In its sample, this clone was seen a few times. V gene TRBV7-8 combines with J gene TRBJ1-4; 8 bases are a match to TRBD1. Germline assignment: CDR1 SGHVS and CDR2 FQNEAQ. Germline trimming cut 5 bases from V and 2 bases from J; bases unmatched to any gene: 16. The CDR3 consists of 19 residues. The CDR3 is CASSLFDRGKIFTNEKLFF. CDR3 sequence (DNA): TGTGCCAGCAGCCTGTTCGACAGGGGAAAGATTTTCACTAATGAAAAACTGTTTTTT.

In this sample, this clone turned up once. The V and J genes are TRBV12-3 or TRBV12-4 and TRBJ1-2; TRBD1 matches at 7 bases. The V gene end was trimmed by 7 bases and the J gene end by 8 bases; junction bases not matched to a gene: 10. CDR3 length: 13 amino acids. CDR3 region: CASTPRDRSGYTF. The CDR3 DNA follows: TGTGCCAGCACCCCCCGGGACAGATCCGGCTACACCTTC.

This clone was counted ten times or more. This chain links TRBV19 with TRBJ2-1, with TRBD1 matching 10 bases. CDR1 LNHDA and CDR2 SQIVND come from the germline V gene (reference sequence). V lost 5 bases to trimming and J lost 6 bases; unmatched junction nucleotides: 7. This CDR3 spans 15 amino acids. CDR3 residues: CASSSGTGAPNEQFF. DNA of the CDR3: TGTGCCAGTAGTTCGGGGACAGGGGCCCCCAATGAGCAGTTCTTC. Looking up the rest from reference TRBV19 and TRBJ2-1 gives the full variable domain: DGGITQSPKYLFRKEGQNVTLSCEQNLNHDAMYWYRQDPGQGLRLIYYSQIVNDFQKGDIAEGYSVSREKKESFPLTVTSAQKNPTAFYLCASSSGTGAPNEQFFGPGTRLTVL.

The DNA for the CDR3 is TGTGCCAGCGGACTAGGTAACACCGGGGAGCTGTTTTTT. It translates to CASGLGNTGELFF. This sequence joins TRBV11-3 and TRBJ2-2, with TRBD2 matching over 7 bases. Germline assignment: CDR1 SGHNT and CDR2 YENEEA. V lost 8 bases and J lost 2; bases outside the gene matches: 2. The CDR3 is 13 amino acids.

This clone has only one observation. This sequence joins TRBV6-5 and TRBJ2-1; 9 nucleotides line up with TRBD2. V was clipped by 6 bases and J by 7 bases; unmatched bases: 7. Germline CDR1 MNHEY, CDR2 SVGAGI. The CDR3 runs 14 residues. CDR3 sequence reads: CASRLAGNLNEQFF. The CDR3 region has the DNA TGTGCCAGCAGGCTAGCGGGAAATCTTAATGAGCAGTTCTTC.

This clone was observed a handful of times. V and J are TRBV6-4 and TRBJ2-3; a possible D gene is TRBD1 (6 bases). CDR1 is MRHNA, CDR2 SNTAGT, per germline. The CDR3 spans 14 residues. Trimming removed 3 bases from V and 0 bases from J, with 7 bases in between. CDR3 amino acids: CASSEGASTDTQYF. DNA for the CDR3: TGTGCCAGCAGTGAGGGGGCTAGCACAGATACGCAGTATTTT.

The chain has TRBV5-1 and TRBJ2-5; 7 bases match TRBD2. CDR1 and CDR2 from the germline V gene are SGHRS and YFSETQ. The length of the CDR3 is 14 residues. Trimming took 5 bases from V and 5 from J; bases not matched to a gene: 9. DNA of the CDR3: TGCGCCAGCAGATTCGGACTAGACAATGAGACCCAGTACTTC. Protein product: CASRFGLDNETQYF.

V and J are TRBV11-2 and TRBJ1-5, with TRBD1 matching 8 bases. This CDR3 is 14 amino acids long. Trimming cost V 5 bases and J 4 bases; bases outside gene matches: 4. The germline V gene has CDR1 SGHAT and CDR2 FQNNGV. CDR3 in amino acids: CASSRQGINQPQHF. In DNA form, the CDR3 reads TGTGCCAGCAGCCGACAGGGGATTAATCAGCCCCAGCATTTT.